One and the same sample provided the 5 T cell receptor beta chains below, sequenced in a study of T cells in Graves' hyperthyroidism and ophthalmopathy. TCR beta CDR3 regions were amplified from RNA. Initially, a first-round RT-PCR of the TCR CDR3 employed the HTBI primer set. Using its own MiXCR run on the multiplex PCR reads, TCRdb lists one record per CDR3 protein. The repertoire includes about 380,000 distinct CDR3 sequences, over 11% of them detected once, and approximately 10% sits in the top ten. Sequencing was done on a sample of blood. The receptors derive from a woman aged 55-70 years with Graves' hyperthyroidism.

Many counts were recorded for this clonotype. The V call is TRBV24-1, the J call TRBJ1-2; tentatively, D is TRBD1 (5 bases). V was shortened by 5 bases and J by 7 bases, with 13 bases between the two germline ends. The CDR3 is 13 residues long. Looked up from germline, CDR1 is KGHDR and CDR2 is SFDVKD. CDR3 sequence reads: CATSVGRDRGYTF. The CDR3 region has the DNA TGTGCCACCAGTGTAGGCAGGGACCGTGGCTACACCTTC.

The table lists this clonotype with a few counts. The genes are TRBV5-1 and TRBJ2-5; 8 bases agree with TRBD2. CDR1 and CDR2 (germline): SGHRS, YFSETQ. The CDR3 has 16 residues. The V and J ends lost 0 bases and 0 bases, in that order; junction bases with no gene match: 4. As DNA, the CDR3 is TGCGCCAGCAGCTTGGGGGTTAGCGGGAACCAAGAGACCCAGTACTTC. It specifies CASSLGVSGNQETQYF. Filled out from reference TRBV5-1 and TRBJ2-5, the complete variable domain reads KAGVTQTPRYLIKTRGQQVTLSCSPISGHRSVSWYQQTPGQGLQFLFEYFSETQRNKGNFPGRFSGRQFSNSRSEMNVSTLELGDSALYLCASSLGVSGNQETQYFGPGTRLLVL.

This clonotype was observed many times. This sequence joins TRBV28 and TRBJ2-2; 10 positions agree with TRBD2. The CDR3 covers 17 residues. J was trimmed by 1 base and V by 4 bases; bases with no gene match: 6. Germline loops: CDR1 MDHEN, CDR2 SYDVKM. CDR3: CASSSSGLAVNTGELFF. In DNA, the CDR3 is TGTGCCAGCAGTTCGTCCGGACTAGCGGTGAACACCGGGGAGCTGTTTTTT.

This clonotype has ten or more counts. This rearrangement joins TRBV5-1 to TRBJ2-3; no clear D. Trimming shortened V by 3 bases and J by 2 bases, and 16 bases separated the two germline ends. This CDR3 contains 16 residues. The V gene's germline CDR1 is SGHRS and CDR2 YFSETQ. CDR3 nucleotides: TGCGCCAGCAGCTCCTCCCCGGACCTGGCCACAGATACGCAGTATTTT. Residues: CASSSSPDLATDTQYF.

This clonotype was observed many times. The V call is TRBV11-2, the J call TRBJ2-6; maybe TRBD1 (5 bases). Germline CDR1 SGHAT, CDR2 FQNNGV. The CDR3 sequence is 17 residues long. Trimming took off 2 bases at V and 2 bases at J, with 13 bases between the two ends. The CDR3 here is CASSLRLQGTGANVLTF. CDR3 DNA sequence: TGTGCCAGCAGCTTACGTCTTCAGGGCACTGGGGCCAACGTCCTGACTTTC.